The 16 T cell receptor beta chains listed next were all sequenced from one sample in a study of response to subunit inactivated influenza vaccine. One entry per CDR3 protein results from TCRdb running MiXCR on the RT-PCR reads. The data show about 620,000 distinct CDR3 sequences, approximately 12% seen once. Sequencing was performed on PBMCs from blood, taken on the day of vaccination. Receptors originate from a man aged 50-60 years who received an inactivated influenza vaccine.

This clonotype occurred once. For the CDR3, the DNA is TGCAGTGTCTCGAACCCCGGGACTAGCGGGTTCCTGAGCTCCTACAATGAGCAGTTCTTC. As protein: CSVSNPGTSGFLSSYNEQFF. J is TRBJ2-1 and V is TRBV20-1; TRBD2 agrees at 12 bases. Germline CDR1 is DFQATT and CDR2 is SNEGSKA (reference sequence). The ends lost 7 bases at V and 0 bases at J; junction bases unmatched: 19. The CDR3 spans 20 residues.

This clonotype was counted only a few times. V and J are TRBV5-1 and TRBJ2-3, with TRBD1 matching over 9 bases. The CDR3 covers 16 residues. The germline V gene encodes CDR1 SGHRS and CDR2 YFSETQ. With V trimmed by 0 bases and J by 5 bases, 7 bases remained unmatched. Written as DNA, the CDR3 is TGCGCCAGCAGCTTGGCCCTGGGACAGGGCGGAGATACGCAGTATTTT. It codes for CASSLALGQGGDTQYF.

This clonotype has only a few counts. The genes are TRBV11-1 and TRBJ2-1; TRBD2 agrees at 9 bases. V was pared by 0 bases and J by 6 bases, with 18 bases of the junction left unmatched. CDR1 is SGHAT and CDR2 is FQDESV in the germline V gene (reference sequence). The length of the CDR3 is 20 residues. The CDR3 is CASSLAGDSSGDPASNEQFF. The CDR3 coding sequence is TGTGCCAGCAGCTTAGCGGGGGATTCTAGCGGGGATCCGGCTTCCAATGAGCAGTTCTTC.

This clonotype has a count of ten or more. V and J are TRBV11-2 and TRBJ2-1; possibly TRBD2 for D (6 bases). The V gene lost 1 base and the J gene lost 1 base, with 8 bases spanning the gap. In germline, CDR1 is SGHAT, CDR2 FQNNGV. The CDR3 runs to 15 residues. In DNA form, the CDR3 reads TGTGCCAGCAGCTTAGGGACTACTTCCTACAATGAGCAGTTCTTC. Residues: CASSLGTTSYNEQFF.

This clonotype was seen only a few times. The chain links TRBV4-3 to TRBJ1-4; the D is unclear. The length of the CDR3 is 12 residues. Trimming took 0 bases from V and 10 from J, leaving 6 bases between them. Germline V gene data show CDR1 as LGHNA and CDR2 as YSLEER. CDR3 loop: CASSQDQGKLFF. CDR3 DNA sequence: TGCGCCAGCAGCCAAGATCAAGGAAAACTGTTTTTT.

This clonotype was counted only a few times. The chain couples TRBV20-1 to TRBJ2-5; no clear D. V lost 5 bases and J 4 bases, leaving 11 bases between the germline ends. From germline, CDR1 is DFQATT and CDR2 SNEGSKA (reference sequence). This CDR3 region has 12 residues. The chain's CDR3 is CSASFASETQYF. Here the CDR3 DNA reads TGCAGTGCTTCTTTCGCCTCAGAGACCCAGTACTTC.

A few counts support this clonotype. This chain connects TRBV5-1 to TRBJ2-7; D gene uncertain. Trimming took off 0 bases at V and 0 bases at J, with 13 bases between the two ends. Germline values: CDR1 SGHRS, CDR2 YFSETQ. The CDR3 contains 16 residues. CDR3 sequence reads: CASSLGGRISSYEQYF. In DNA form, the CDR3 reads TGCGCCAGCAGCTTGGGTGGGCGGATTAGCTCCTACGAGCAGTACTTC.

This clonotype came up many times. The chain employs TRBV10-2 and TRBJ2-7, with 9 bases that match TRBD2. The CDR3 has 13 residues. Germline V gene lookup returns CDR1 WSHSY and CDR2 SAAADI. With V trimmed by 7 bases and J by 2 bases, 3 bases remained unmatched. The CDR3 sequence is CASTSGATYEQYF. The DNA of the CDR3 is TGCGCCAGCACTAGCGGGGCTACCTACGAGCAGTACTTC.

Only a few counts were recorded for this clonotype. The rearrangement uses TRBV6-2 or TRBV6-3 and TRBJ2-7; 9 positions agree with TRBD2. The CDR3 runs 16 residues. Germline trimming cut 5 bases from V and 2 bases from J; bases unmatched to any gene: 10. The germline V gene has CDR1 MNHEY and CDR2 SVGEGT. The DNA for the CDR3 is TGTGCCAGCAGTGGCGGGAGGGTCCGCAGAACCTACGAGCAGTACTTC. Its translation is CASSGGRVRRTYEQYF.

This chain connects TRBV6-1 to TRBJ2-3; D not certain. Germline V gene data show CDR1 as MNHNS and CDR2 as SASEGT. V gave up 2 bases and J gave up 0 bases, with 6 bases separating them. The length of the CDR3 is 14 residues. The CDR3 DNA follows: TGTGCCAGCAGTGAATCGGTGAGCACAGATACGCAGTATTTT. It translates to CASSESVSTDTQYF.

The genes are TRBV5-8 and TRBJ1-1; TRBD1 matches 8 bases. V gave up 0 bases and J gave up 6 bases; unmatched junction bases: 7. Germline lookup yields CDR1 SGHTS and CDR2 YDEGEE. The CDR3 extends over 15 amino acids. The CDR3: CASSLGRGRDPEAFF. The CDR3 nucleotides read TGTGCCAGCAGCTTGGGCAGGGGGCGCGATCCTGAAGCTTTCTTT.

V gene TRBV28 combines with J gene TRBJ2-7; D may be TRBD1 (5 bases). There are 14 residues in the CDR3. V lost 4 bases, J lost 0 bases, and 10 bases lay in between. Germline V gives CDR1 MDHEN, CDR2 SYDVKM. In DNA, the CDR3 is TGTGCCAGCAGTTCCTACCAGGGCTCCTACGAGCAGTACTTC. Its protein is CASSSYQGSYEQYF.

The chain combines TRBV3-1 with TRBJ2-3; tentative D call: TRBD2 (6 bases). CDR3 length: 13 residues. Germline values: CDR1 LGHDT, CDR2 YNNKEL (reference sequence). V lost 0 bases to trimming and J lost 12 bases, with 13 bases between them. The CDR3 nucleotides are TGTGCCAGCAGCCAAGATTCGGGAGTGTCACAGTATTTT. As protein: CASSQDSGVSQYF.

This clonotype was counted only a few times. The chain has TRBV12-3 or TRBV12-4 and TRBJ2-6; no definite D call. This CDR3 has 14 amino acids. The germline V and J ends were trimmed by 8 bases and 0 bases, with 8 bases remaining between them. CDR3 bases: TGTGCCAGCGAGAAAAGCTCTGGGGCCAACGTCCTGACTTTC. It encodes CASEKSSGANVLTF.

V is TRBV25-1 and J is TRBJ2-7, with D hard to call. The CDR3 is 13 amino acids. V lost 5 bases to trimming and J lost 7 bases, with 15 bases between them. CDR1 is MGHDK and CDR2 is SYGVNS in the germline V gene. CDR3 region: CASSPLGAWEQYF. CDR3 DNA sequence: TGTGCCAGCAGTCCCCTCGGAGCCTGGGAGCAGTACTTC.

V and J are TRBV18 and TRBJ2-3; D unclear. CDR1 KGHSH and CDR2 LQKENI come from the germline V gene. The CDR3 runs 14 residues. V was shortened by 1 base and J by 2 bases, with 7 bases between the two germline ends. In nucleotides, the CDR3 is TGTGCCAGCTCACCACGACTGGTCACAGATACGCAGTATTTT. It codes for CASSPRLVTDTQYF.